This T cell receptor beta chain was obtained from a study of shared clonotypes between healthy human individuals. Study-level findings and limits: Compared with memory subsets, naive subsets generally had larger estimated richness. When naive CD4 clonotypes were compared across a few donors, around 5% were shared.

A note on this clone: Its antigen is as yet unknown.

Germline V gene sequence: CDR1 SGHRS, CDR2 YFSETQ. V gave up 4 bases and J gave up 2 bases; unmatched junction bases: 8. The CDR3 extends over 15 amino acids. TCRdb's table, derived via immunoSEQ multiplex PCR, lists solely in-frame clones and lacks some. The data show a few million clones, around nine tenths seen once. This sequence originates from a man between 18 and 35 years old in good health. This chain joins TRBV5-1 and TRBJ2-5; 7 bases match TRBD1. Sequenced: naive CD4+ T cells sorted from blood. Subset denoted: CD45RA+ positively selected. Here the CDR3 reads CASSVIPGQQETQYF. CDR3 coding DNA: TGCGCCAGCAGCGTGATCCCGGGACAGCAAGAGACCCAGTACTTC.